These 25 T cell receptor beta chains share one sample of origin, sequenced in a study of OX40 agonist ivuxolimab in advanced cancers. TCRdb's table, derived via immunoSEQ multiplex PCR, lists solely in-frame clones and lacks some. The data hold fewer than 85,000 clones, with 70% to 90% observed a single time. The sequencing here drew on CD4+ or CD8+ T cells sorted from blood, taken in a trial of the OX40 agonist ivuxolimab. Source of these receptors: an adult with an advanced solid tumor such as melanoma, head and neck, liver or kidney cancer.

The rearrangement joins TRBV5-5 to TRBJ2-2; no firm D call. Germline loops: CDR1 SGHKS, CDR2 YYEKEE (reference sequence). The V gene lost 0 bases and the J gene lost 4 bases, with 7 bases spanning the gap. This CDR3 is built from 14 residues. The CDR3 region is CASSLEHFTGELFF. The CDR3 DNA follows: TGTGCCAGCAGCTTGGAGCACTTCACCGGGGAGCTGTTTTTT.

The chain links TRBV7-9 to TRBJ1-1; tentative D call: TRBD1 (5 bases). The CDR3 spans 13 residues. Germline V gene lookup returns CDR1 SEHNR and CDR2 FQNEAQ (reference sequence). The V gene lost 5 bases and the J gene lost 3 bases, with 10 bases spanning the gap. The CDR3 sequence: CASSLDRDTEAFF. The DNA for the CDR3 is TGTGCCAGCAGCCTCGACAGAGACACTGAAGCTTTCTTT. The full variable domain, with the rest looked up from reference TRBV7-9 and TRBJ1-1, is DTGVSQNPRHKITKRGQNVTFRCDPISEHNRLYWYRQTLGQGPEFLTYFQNEAQLEKSRLLSDRFSAERPKGSFSTLEIQRTEQGDSAMYLCASSLDRDTEAFFGQGTRLTVV.

The chain combines TRBV9 with TRBJ1-2, with no clear D. Germline CDR1 reads SGDLS; CDR2 reads YYNGEE. The CDR3 is 14 residues long. Trimming took 4 bases from V and 3 from J, leaving 13 bases between them. CDR3 sequence (DNA): TGTGCCAGCAGCATCAGCCTAAAGGACTATGGCTACACCTTC. Its protein is CASSISLKDYGYTF.

CDR3 sequence reads: CASSRNQEGQREKLFF. The CDR3 DNA reads as TGTGCCAGCAGTCGGAACCAGGAGGGGCAGCGGGAAAAACTGTTTTTT. The rearrangement joins TRBV5-6 to TRBJ1-4; the D gene is possibly TRBD1 (5 bases). With 5 bases removed from V and 8 bases from J, the gap between germline ends came to 22 bases. Germline-derived CDR1 and CDR2 are SGHDT and YYEEEE. The CDR3 has 16 amino acids.

The V gene is TRBV28, the J gene TRBJ1-4, with unresolved D. Germline CDR1 and CDR2: MDHEN and SYDVKM. The CDR3 covers 15 residues. The ends were cut back, 3 bases at V and 8 bases at J, with 16 bases in the middle. The CDR3 coding sequence is TGTGCCAGCAGTTTTTCGCAGCGACGGCAGGAAAAACTGTTTTTT. It codes for CASSFSQRRQEKLFF.

The chain carries TRBV19 and TRBJ1-1, with TRBD1 matching 9 bases. CDR3 size: 16 residues. V was clipped by 5 bases and J by 1 base; unmatched bases: 8. The germline V gene has CDR1 LNHDA and CDR2 SQIVND (reference sequence). Written as DNA, the CDR3 is TGTGCCAGTAGTTCTCGACAGGGGGGTCGGAACACTGAAGCTTTCTTT. Its protein product is CASSSRQGGRNTEAFF.

J is TRBJ2-2 and V is TRBV7-7; perhaps TRBD1 as D (5 bases). This CDR3 has 15 amino acids. Germline V gives CDR1 SSHAT, CDR2 FNYEAQ (reference sequence). With 1 base removed from V and 4 bases from J, the gap between germline ends came to 10 bases. The CDR3 is CASSLGPRGTGELFF. CDR3 nucleotide sequence: TGTGCCAGCAGCTTAGGGCCTAGGGGCACCGGGGAGCTGTTTTTT.

As concerns this clone: Germline and junction disagree at one end, which may indicate a read error. The genes are TRBV25-1 and TRBJ2-3; no clear D. This CDR3 is built from 11 residues. Germline assignment: CDR1 MGHDK and CDR2 SYGVNS. CDR3 protein: CAGSDVWTQYF. The CDR3 DNA follows: TGTGCCGGCAGTGACGTGTGGACGCAGTATTTT.

Of note for this clone: At one of its ends the junction is not consistent with the germline gene, which may arise from a read error. The chain recombines TRBV5-4 with TRBJ2-1; D is perhaps TRBD2 (6 bases). From germline, CDR1 is SGHNT and CDR2 YYREEE (reference sequence). This CDR3 is built from 13 residues. The CDR3 spells CASSLDYSNEQFF. The CDR3 DNA sequence: TGTGCCAGCAGTTTGGACTACTCGAATGAGCAGTTCTTC.

The chain has TRBV27 and TRBJ1-5; D not certain. This CDR3 contains 14 residues. Germline CDR1 MNHEY, CDR2 SMNVEV (reference sequence). Deletions cut 3 bases from V and 5 bases from J, with 11 bases between. CDR3: CASSFRLEDQPQHF. CDR3 coding DNA: TGTGCCAGCAGTTTCAGGCTCGAGGATCAGCCCCAGCATTTT.

The rearrangement joins TRBV30 to TRBJ1-6, with D maybe TRBD1 (5 bases). Germline V gives CDR1 GTSNPN, CDR2 SVGIG (reference sequence). The CDR3 contains 16 residues. V shed 3 bases and J shed 3 bases, with 15 bases lying between them. CDR3 in amino acids: CAWRGSLGVYNSPLHF. CDR3 DNA sequence: TGTGCCTGGAGGGGGTCTTTGGGGGTCTATAATTCACCCCTCCACTTT.

The chain carries TRBV28 and TRBJ2-7, with TRBD1 matching 7 bases. V shed 4 bases, J shed 2 bases, and the junction held 5 bases outside the gene matches. The CDR3 runs to 14 residues. Germline V lookup: CDR1 MDHEN, CDR2 SYDVKM. The CDR3 loop reads CASSSPGGTYEQYF. DNA for the CDR3: TGTGCCAGCAGTTCCCCAGGGGGAACCTACGAGCAGTACTTC.

The CDR3 sequence is CAWKDRGQYEQYF. The CDR3 region has the DNA TGTGCCTGGAAGGACAGGGGCCAATACGAGCAGTACTTC. The chain employs TRBV30 and TRBJ2-7, with 9 nucleotides matching TRBD1. This CDR3 comprises 13 residues. V was pared by 4 bases and J by 4 bases, with 5 bases of the junction left unmatched. Germline CDR1 GTSNPN, CDR2 SVGIG (reference sequence).

The chain uses TRBV7-2 and TRBJ2-3; 7 bases are a match to TRBD2. Germline loops: CDR1 SGHTA, CDR2 FQGNSA. V was pared by 5 bases and J by 0 bases, with 5 bases of the junction left unmatched. The CDR3 runs 15 residues. CDR3 protein: CASSLQGGSTDTQYF. CDR3 in DNA: TGTGCCAGCAGCCTCCAGGGAGGGAGCACAGATACGCAGTATTTT.

This chain links TRBV29-1 with TRBJ1-1, with D uncertain. V was clipped by 4 bases and J by 6 bases, with 15 bases between them. The germline CDR1 and CDR2 sequences are SQVTM and ANQGSEA. There are 13 residues in the CDR3. CDR3 DNA sequence: TGCAGCGTTGCCTCAACCTTAGGCGCTGAAGCTTTCTTT. This translates into CSVASTLGAEAFF.

This chain links TRBV2 with TRBJ1-2, with D uncertain. The V gene's germline CDR1 is SNHLY and CDR2 FYNNEI. The V gene lost 0 bases and the J gene lost 4 bases, with 15 bases spanning the gap. The CDR3 length is 16 residues. The CDR3 bases are TGTGCCAGCAGTGAAGCGCTTCCGCCCTCCCCCTATGGCTACACCTTC. This gives the protein CASSEALPPSPYGYTF.

The rearrangement joins TRBV5-1 to TRBJ1-5, with 8 bases identical to TRBD1. The V segment lost 3 bases and the J segment 5 bases; nucleotides outside the gene matches: 7. The germline V gene has CDR1 SGHRS and CDR2 YFSETQ. The CDR3 covers 15 residues. As DNA, the CDR3 is TGCGCCAGCAGCTCTGGGACAGGTCCAGATCAGCCCCAGCATTTT. It is translated as CASSSGTGPDQPQHF. Full variable domain (missing parts from reference TRBV5-1 and TRBJ1-5): KAGVTQTPRYLIKTRGQQVTLSCSPISGHRSVSWYQQTPGQGLQFLFEYFSETQRNKGNFPGRFSGRQFSNSRSEMNVSTLELGDSALYLCASSSGTGPDQPQHFGDGTRLSIL.

The gene calls are TRBV19 and TRBJ2-1, with TRBD1 matching 10 bases. The CDR3 is 14 residues long. Germline lookup yields CDR1 LNHDA and CDR2 SQIVND (reference sequence). V gave up 1 base and J gave up 8 bases; unmatched junction bases: 2. CDR3 sequence: CASSIGQGADEQFF. CDR3 nucleotide sequence: TGTGCCAGTAGTATAGGACAGGGGGCGGATGAGCAGTTCTTC.

A single count supports this clone. V usage is TRBV28 and J usage is TRBJ2-2, with D perhaps TRBD2 (6 bases). V dropped 6 bases and J dropped 9 bases, with 17 bases sitting between them. Germline V gives CDR1 MDHEN, CDR2 SYDVKM. The CDR3 totals 14 residues. This CDR3 reads CASSWGTRVRELFF. The CDR3, as DNA: TGTGCCAGCAGCTGGGGGACTCGGGTCCGGGAGCTGTTTTTT.

Note on this clone: In the same sample, other DNA sequences code for this CDR3. This chain connects TRBV27 to TRBJ2-7; 16 nucleotides line up with TRBD2. The CDR3 sequence is 16 residues long. The germline V gene has CDR1 MNHEY and CDR2 SMNVEV (reference sequence). The V gene end was trimmed by 5 bases and the J gene end by 5 bases; junction bases not matched to a gene: 6. In DNA, the CDR3 is TGTGCCAGCAGTCCCCAGGGACTAGCGGGGGGGCACGAGCAGTACTTC. This encodes CASSPQGLAGGHEQYF.

V and J are TRBV18 and TRBJ1-1; a possible D gene is TRBD1 (5 bases). This CDR3 spans 13 amino acids. Trimming left V 6 bases short and J 1 base short, with 9 bases between. Germline CDR1 is KGHSH and CDR2 is LQKENI. The CDR3 region is CASSGERNTEAFF. CDR3 sequence (DNA): TGTGCCAGCTCGGGGGAGAGGAACACTGAAGCTTTCTTT. Looking up the rest from reference TRBV18 and TRBJ1-1 gives the full variable domain: NAGVMQNPRHLVRRRGQEARLRCSPMKGHSHVYWYRQLPEEGLKFMVYLQKENIIDESGMPKERFSAEFPKEGPSILRIQQVVRGDSAAYFCASSGERNTEAFFGQGTRLTVV.

This clone was counted a single time. The chain carries TRBV5-1 and TRBJ1-1; D unresolved. The CDR3 runs 14 residues. CDR1 is SGHRS and CDR2 is YFSETQ in the germline V gene. Trimming removed 4 bases from V and 3 bases from J, with 13 bases in between. CDR3 protein: CASSIGPWDTEAFF. The CDR3 region has the DNA TGCGCCAGCAGCATCGGACCCTGGGACACTGAAGCTTTCTTT.

The chain is built from TRBV4-3 and TRBJ2-7; the D gene is possibly TRBD2 (5 bases). Germline V CDR1 and CDR2: LGHNA, YSLEER. With 4 bases removed from V and 3 bases from J, the gap between germline ends came to 16 bases. This CDR3 contains 15 residues. CDR3 coding DNA: TGCGCCAGCAGCCCGAAAAGCCGGGATAACTACGAGCAGTACTTC. It translates to CASSPKSRDNYEQYF.

The chain combines TRBV6-4 with TRBJ2-1; a weak D match, TRBD2 (6 bases). The V end lost 0 bases, the J end lost 7 bases, and 19 bases lay between the germline ends. CDR1 is MRHNA, CDR2 SNTAGT, per germline. The CDR3 sequence is 17 residues long. The CDR3 here is CASSDSRRELRWNEQFF. CDR3 DNA sequence: TGTGCCAGCAGTGACTCTCGTCGGGAGCTGAGATGGAATGAGCAGTTCTTC.

This clone was observed a handful of times. This CDR3 is also generated by other DNA sequences in the sample. The chain employs TRBV6-5 and TRBJ2-1; the match to TRBD1 covers 8 bases. This CDR3 is 15 amino acids long. Per germline, CDR1 MNHEY and CDR2 SVGAGI. Germline trimming cut 6 bases from V and 3 bases from J; bases unmatched to any gene: 7. The CDR3 DNA sequence: TGTGCCAGCAGCCCCGGGACAGGAAGCTACAATGAGCAGTTCTTC. Translating gives CASSPGTGSYNEQFF.